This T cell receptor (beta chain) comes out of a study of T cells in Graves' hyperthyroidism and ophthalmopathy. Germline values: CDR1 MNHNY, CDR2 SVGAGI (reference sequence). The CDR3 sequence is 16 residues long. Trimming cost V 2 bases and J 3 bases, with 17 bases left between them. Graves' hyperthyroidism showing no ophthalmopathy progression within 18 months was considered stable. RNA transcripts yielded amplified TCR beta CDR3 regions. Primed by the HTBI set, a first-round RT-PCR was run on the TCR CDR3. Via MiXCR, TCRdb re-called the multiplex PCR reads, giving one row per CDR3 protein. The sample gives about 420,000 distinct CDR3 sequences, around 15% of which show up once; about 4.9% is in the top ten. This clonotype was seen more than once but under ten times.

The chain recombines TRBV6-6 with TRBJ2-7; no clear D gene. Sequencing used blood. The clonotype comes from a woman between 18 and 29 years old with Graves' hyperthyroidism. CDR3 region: CASSYPRRKPNYEQYF. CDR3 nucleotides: TGTGCCAGCAGTTACCCGAGACGTAAGCCTAACTACGAGCAGTACTTC.